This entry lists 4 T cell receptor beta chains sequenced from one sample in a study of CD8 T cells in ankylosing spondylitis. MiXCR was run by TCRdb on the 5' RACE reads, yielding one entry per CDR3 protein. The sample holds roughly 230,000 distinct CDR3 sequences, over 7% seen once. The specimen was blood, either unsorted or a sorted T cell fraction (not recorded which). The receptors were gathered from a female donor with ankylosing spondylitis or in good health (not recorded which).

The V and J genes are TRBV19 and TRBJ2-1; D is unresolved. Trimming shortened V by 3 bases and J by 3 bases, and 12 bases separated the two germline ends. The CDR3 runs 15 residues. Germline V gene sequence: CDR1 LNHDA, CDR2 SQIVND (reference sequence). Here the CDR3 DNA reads TGTGCCAGTAGTATCGCAGATTCTAGCTACAATGAGCAGTTCTTC. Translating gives CASSIADSSYNEQFF.

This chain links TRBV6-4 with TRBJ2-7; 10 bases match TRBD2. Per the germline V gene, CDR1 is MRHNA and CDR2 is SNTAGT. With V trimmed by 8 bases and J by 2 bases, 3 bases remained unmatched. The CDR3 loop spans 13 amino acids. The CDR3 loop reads CASGSGRAYEQYF. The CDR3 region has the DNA TGTGCCAGCGGGAGCGGGAGGGCCTACGAGCAGTACTTC.

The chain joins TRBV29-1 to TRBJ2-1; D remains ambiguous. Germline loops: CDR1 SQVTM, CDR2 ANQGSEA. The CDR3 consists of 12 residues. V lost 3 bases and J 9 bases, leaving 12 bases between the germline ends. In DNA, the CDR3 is TGCAGCGTTGATCAAGCGTGGACTGAGCAGTTCTTC. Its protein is CSVDQAWTEQFF.

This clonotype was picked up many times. The CDR3 DNA reads TGCAGCGTTGTCGCTGGGAGATTGAACACTGAAGCTTTCTTT. It encodes CSVVAGRLNTEAFF. The chain joins TRBV29-1 to TRBJ1-1; D remains unclear. Germline CDR1 reads SQVTM; CDR2 reads ANQGSEA. The CDR3 extends over 14 amino acids. Trimming shortened V by 4 bases and J by 0 bases, and 12 bases separated the two germline ends.